The 20 T cell receptor beta chains given below trace back to one sample, sequenced in a study of pediatric ulcerative colitis. Only in-frame clones appear in the TCRdb table, and some are missing; sequencing was by immunoSEQ multiplex PCR. The repertoire has about 5,800 clones, roughly 86% of them found once; the top ten carry roughly 2%. Sequencing was carried out using blood. These receptors all come from a girl aged 5 to 17 who was a control in a study of pediatric ulcerative colitis.

J is TRBJ1-1 and V is TRBV5-1, with D unresolved. The CDR3 totals 14 residues. Germline CDR1 SGHRS, CDR2 YFSETQ. V lost 3 bases to trimming and J lost 4 bases, with 13 bases between them. CDR3 region: CASSSYVKGTEAFF. CDR3 bases: TGCGCCAGCAGCTCGTACGTGAAGGGCACTGAAGCTTTCTTT.

The chain links TRBV6-6 to TRBJ2-3; 7 bases align to TRBD2. J lost 6 bases, V lost 5 bases, and 14 bases had no gene match. There are 16 residues in the CDR3. In germline, CDR1 is MNHNY, CDR2 SVGAGI (reference sequence). The CDR3 here is CASSPGLAVPGDTQYF. CDR3 nucleotide sequence: TGTGCCAGCAGTCCAGGGCTAGCGGTCCCGGGGGATACGCAGTATTTT.

This chain connects TRBV7-2 to TRBJ2-7; perhaps TRBD2 as D (6 bases). Per the germline V gene, CDR1 is SGHTA and CDR2 is FQGNSA. This CDR3 has 15 amino acids. Between the trimmed V and J ends, which lost 1 base and 2 bases, there was a span of 12 bases. CDR3 bases: TGTGCCAGCAGCTTAGGGGTAGCGGTTACCTACGAGCAGTACTTC. Protein product: CASSLGVAVTYEQYF.

This chain connects TRBV5-1 to TRBJ2-5, with 12 bases identical to TRBD2. Germline CDR1 is SGHRS and CDR2 is YFSETQ. Trimming removed 4 bases from V and 4 bases from J; junction bases left unmatched: 14. CDR3 length: 18 amino acids. The DNA of the CDR3 is TGCGCCAGCAGCACCCTAGGTCGACTAGCGGGAGTGGGAGAGACCCAGTACTTC. It encodes CASSTLGRLAGVGETQYF.

This chain uses TRBV4-3 with TRBJ2-3, with 9 nucleotides matching TRBD2. Germline CDR1 LGHNA, CDR2 YSLEER. The CDR3 loop spans 12 amino acids. Germline trimming cut 7 bases from V and 6 bases from J; bases unmatched to any gene: 2. CDR3 amino acids: CASKGLADTQYF. As DNA, the CDR3 is TGCGCCAGCAAAGGACTAGCGGATACGCAGTATTTT.

V usage is TRBV5-6 and J usage is TRBJ2-2; TRBD2 matches at 11 bases. The germline gives CDR1 SGHDT, CDR2 YYEEEE. The CDR3 has 16 residues. J gave up 8 bases and V 4 bases, and 10 bases lay outside the gene matches. This chain's CDR3 is CASSPNPGLAAGELFF. CDR3 coding DNA: TGTGCCAGCAGCCCTAATCCGGGACTAGCGGCAGGGGAGCTGTTTTTT.

The chain has TRBV6-5 and TRBJ2-4; D not certain. The CDR3 runs to 15 residues. Germline assignment: CDR1 MNHEY and CDR2 SVGAGI. V was clipped by 2 bases and J by 2 bases, with 10 bases between them. The CDR3 nucleotides read TGTGCCAGCAGTTACATGGGTGCGACCAAAAACATTCAGTACTTC. It is translated as CASSYMGATKNIQYF.

The chain employs TRBV18 and TRBJ2-5; D is possibly TRBD2 (6 bases). The CDR3 sequence is 13 residues long. With 6 bases removed from V and 3 bases from J, the gap between germline ends came to 11 bases. The germline CDR1 and CDR2 sequences are KGHSH and LQKENI. CDR3 sequence (DNA): TGTGCCAGCTCCCGGGGGAGAGAAGAGACCCAGTACTTC. The encoded protein is CASSRGREETQYF.

This chain joins TRBV4-1 and TRBJ2-1, with TRBD2 identical over 11 bases. The CDR3 consists of 15 residues. Per germline, CDR1 MGHRA and CDR2 YSYEKL. With 3 bases clipped from V and 6 bases from J, the junction kept 4 bases outside the gene matches. The CDR3 region is CASSHPSGRSNEQFF. In DNA form, the CDR3 reads TGCGCCAGCAGCCACCCTAGCGGGAGGAGCAATGAGCAGTTCTTC.

This chain uses TRBV6-6 with TRBJ2-5, with D uncertain. V shed 3 bases and J shed 0 bases, with 14 bases lying between them. The germline CDR1 and CDR2 sequences are MNHNY and SVGAGI (reference sequence). This CDR3 is built from 16 residues. The CDR3 DNA sequence: TGTGCCAGCAGTTATGGTGGGGTGACGTACCAAGAGACCCAGTACTTC. It codes for CASSYGGVTYQETQYF.

This rearrangement joins TRBV23-1 to TRBJ2-7; unclear D gene. TRBV23-1 is an ORF; its function is uncertain. Between the trimmed V and J ends, which lost 4 bases and 1 base, there was a span of 14 bases. CDR3 length equals 15 residues. The CDR3 is CASSPTSDGSYEQYF. The CDR3 bases are TGCGCCAGCAGTCCCACTTCGGACGGGTCCTACGAGCAGTACTTC.

The CDR3 sequence: CASSEVSQETQYF. For the CDR3, the DNA is TGTGCCAGCAGTGAAGTCAGTCAAGAGACCCAGTACTTC. The chain couples TRBV6-1 to TRBJ2-5; D call uncertain. Looked up from germline, CDR1 is MNHNS and CDR2 is SASEGT. This CDR3 is 13 amino acids long. Trimming pared 1 base from V and 2 bases from J, leaving 5 bases between.

The chain is built from TRBV29-1 and TRBJ2-7, with no clear D. Trimming cost V 0 bases and J 0 bases, with 6 bases left between them. Germline assignment: CDR1 SQVTM and CDR2 ANQGSEA. CDR3 length equals 13 residues. CDR3 sequence: CSVEDQSSYEQYF. In nucleotides, the CDR3 is TGCAGCGTTGAAGACCAGAGCTCCTACGAGCAGTACTTC.

The chain recombines TRBV2 with TRBJ1-1, with D unresolved. The CDR3 contains 15 residues. From germline, CDR1 is SNHLY and CDR2 FYNNEI. The V gene lost 1 base and the J gene lost 4 bases, with 13 bases spanning the gap. CDR3 in amino acids: CASSEDWGRSTEAFF. The CDR3 nucleotides read TGTGCCAGCAGTGAAGACTGGGGTAGGAGCACTGAAGCTTTCTTT.

J is TRBJ1-1 and V is TRBV19, with unresolved D. The V gene lost 3 bases and the J gene lost 5 bases, with 16 bases spanning the gap. The CDR3 totals 15 residues. Germline CDR1 is LNHDA and CDR2 is SQIVND (reference sequence). The CDR3 DNA follows: TGTGCCAGTAGTATGGGCCGTGAAACGTGGACTGAAGCTTTCTTT. Translated: CASSMGRETWTEAFF.

This chain links TRBV2 with TRBJ1-2; 8 bases agree with TRBD1. Germline V gene lookup returns CDR1 SNHLY and CDR2 FYNNEI. The V and J ends lost 5 bases and 7 bases, in that order; junction bases with no gene match: 12. This CDR3 has 15 residues. CDR3 DNA: TGTGCCAGCAGTCTCGGACAGGGTGGGGCTGGTGGCTACACCTTC. This gives the protein CASSLGQGGAGGYTF. Complete variable domain (other parts from reference TRBV2 and TRBJ1-2): EPEVTQTPSHQVTQMGQEVILRCVPISNHLYFYWYRQILGQKVEFLVSFYNNEISEKSEIFDDQFSVERPDGSNFTLKIRSTKLEDSAMYFCASSLGQGGAGGYTFGSGTRLTVV.

The chain couples TRBV5-8 to TRBJ1-5; the match to TRBD1 covers 10 bases. V trimming: 4 bases; J trimming: 3 bases; junction bases outside the gene matches: 16. Looked up from germline, CDR1 is SGHTS and CDR2 is YDEGEE. This CDR3 contains 19 residues. The CDR3 DNA is TGTGCCAGCAGCACCGGACCCGGGACAGGGGTCCCGTACAATCAGCCCCAGCATTTT. This codes for CASSTGPGTGVPYNQPQHF.

This clone showed up just a few times. This chain uses TRBV5-1 with TRBJ2-7; 10 nucleotides agree with TRBD2. The CDR3 is made up of 18 amino acids. The ends lost 3 bases at V and 0 bases at J; junction bases unmatched: 12. Germline V gene data show CDR1 as SGHRS and CDR2 as YFSETQ. The CDR3 is CASSSNPAGGPSSYEQYF. CDR3 bases: TGCGCCAGCAGCTCGAATCCAGCGGGAGGGCCGAGCTCCTACGAGCAGTACTTC.

This chain links TRBV27 with TRBJ1-2; D possibly corresponds to TRBD1 (5 bases). The CDR3 length is 15 residues. Germline values: CDR1 MNHEY, CDR2 SMNVEV (reference sequence). V was shortened by 4 bases and J by 7 bases, with 19 bases between the two germline ends. The CDR3 protein is CASSSLGGSLGGYTF. The CDR3 nucleotides are TGTGCCAGCAGTTCGCTTGGGGGGTCCCTCGGTGGCTACACCTTC.

The chain links TRBV28 to TRBJ2-1, with 12 bases that match TRBD2. Germline values: CDR1 MDHEN, CDR2 SYDVKM. This CDR3 contains 17 residues. Germline trimming cut 5 bases from V and 3 bases from J; bases unmatched to any gene: 8. CDR3 region: CASSLTLAGGNYNEQFF. The DNA of the CDR3 is TGTGCCAGCAGTCTTACCCTAGCGGGAGGGAACTACAATGAGCAGTTCTTC.